The next 12 T cell receptor beta chains were all read from a single sample in a study of patients and donors after allogeneic stem cell transplantation. TCRdb used MiXCR to reprocess the RT-PCR reads, holding one entry per CDR3 protein. The repertoire holds 70,000 or so distinct CDR3 sequences, with about 26% as singletons. The sequenced sample was blood, either unsorted or a sorted T cell fraction (not recorded which). Receptor source: a human donor who was either an allogeneic HSCT recipient or a stem cell or donor lymphocyte infusion donor (not recorded which). It is not recorded whose cells these are; they may come from a transplant donor.

This clonotype was found a few times. The chain links TRBV5-5 to TRBJ2-5; a possible D gene is TRBD1 (5 bases). Trimming left V 4 bases short and J 2 bases short, with 12 bases between. Germline V gives CDR1 SGHKS, CDR2 YYEKEE (reference sequence). The CDR3 runs 14 residues. CDR3 DNA sequence: TGTGCCAGCAGCATCCGGACAAGGCAAGAGACCCAGTACTTC. Translating it yields CASSIRTRQETQYF.

The chain joins TRBV5-6 to TRBJ2-7; D gene unclear. V was shortened by 4 bases and J by 3 bases, with 5 bases between the two germline ends. Germline-derived CDR1 and CDR2 are SGHDT and YYEEEE. The CDR3 loop spans 11 amino acids. The CDR3 bases are TGTGCCAGCAGCCGGAACTACGAGCAGTACTTC. This sequence encodes CASSRNYEQYF. The complete variable domain, with remaining parts taken from reference TRBV5-6 and TRBJ2-7, reads DAGVTQSPTHLIKTRGQQVTLRCSPKSGHDTVSWYQQALGQGPQFIFQYYEEEERQRGNFPDRFSGHQFPNYSSELNVNALLLGDSALYLCASSRNYEQYFGPGTRLTVT.

The V and J genes are TRBV19 and TRBJ2-2; TRBD2 matches 10 bases. Germline V gene data show CDR1 as LNHDA and CDR2 as SQIVND (reference sequence). V was pared by 5 bases and J by 6 bases, with 6 bases of the junction left unmatched. The CDR3 loop spans 15 amino acids. The CDR3: CASSEGTSDAGELFF. The CDR3, as DNA: TGTGCCAGTAGTGAAGGGACTAGCGACGCCGGGGAGCTGTTTTTT.

This clonotype was seen many times. The chain joins TRBV20-1 to TRBJ1-4; 7 positions match TRBD1. This CDR3 region has 13 residues. The V and J ends lost 5 bases and 2 bases, in that order; junction bases with no gene match: 2. Per germline, CDR1 DFQATT and CDR2 SNEGSKA (reference sequence). For the CDR3, the DNA is TGCAGTGCTTACAGGGGCACTAATGAAAAACTGTTTTTT. This codes for CSAYRGTNEKLFF.

CDR3 bases: TGCGCCAGCAGCTTGCGGGGTCCCATGGTTGGCGAGCAGTACTTC. This gives the protein CASSLRGPMVGEQYF. This rearrangement joins TRBV5-1 to TRBJ2-7; tentatively, D is TRBD2 (5 bases). This CDR3 spans 15 amino acids. Germline CDR1 is SGHRS and CDR2 is YFSETQ. Deletions cut 1 base from V and 6 bases from J, with 17 bases between.

V and J are TRBV29-1 and TRBJ2-7, with a tentative D call TRBD2 (5 bases). In germline, CDR1 is SQVTM, CDR2 ANQGSEA. CDR3 length: 12 residues. The V and J ends lost 4 bases and 7 bases respectively, with 14 bases between them. CDR3 coding DNA: TGCAGCGTTGGTACTAGACCCCTGGAGCAGTACTTC. Its protein is CSVGTRPLEQYF.

This clonotype has just a few counts. J is TRBJ2-5 and V is TRBV9, with 8 positions matching TRBD2. There are 13 residues in the CDR3. Per germline, CDR1 SGDLS and CDR2 YYNGEE. With 4 bases clipped from V and 7 bases from J, the junction kept 6 bases outside the gene matches. Written as DNA, the CDR3 is TGTGCCAGCAGCTCTACTAGCGGAGGGACCCAGTACTTC. It encodes CASSSTSGGTQYF.

This rearrangement joins TRBV3-1 to TRBJ1-1; D uncertain. V gave up 4 bases and J gave up 3 bases, with 9 bases separating them. Germline V CDR1 and CDR2: LGHDT, YNNKEL (reference sequence). The CDR3 has 13 residues. The DNA of the CDR3 is TGTGCCAGCAGCCCAAGGAGGTACACTGAAGCTTTCTTT. Protein: CASSPRRYTEAFF. The full variable domain, completed using reference TRBV3-1 and TRBJ1-1, is DTAVSQTPKYLVTQMGNDKSIKCEQNLGHDTMYWYKQDSKKFLKIMFSYNNKELIINETVPNRFSPKSPDKAHLNLHINSLELGDSAVYFCASSPRRYTEAFFGQGTRLTVV.

J is TRBJ1-2 and V is TRBV7-2; 9 nucleotides match TRBD1. With 5 bases clipped from V and 4 bases from J, the junction kept 8 bases outside the gene matches. The CDR3 contains 15 residues. Germline CDR1 SGHTA, CDR2 FQGNSA. CDR3 protein: CASSLDRGSSYGYTF. In DNA form, the CDR3 reads TGTGCCAGCAGCCTGGACAGGGGTAGCTCCTATGGCTACACCTTC.

This clonotype has more than one count but fewer than ten. The chain has TRBV12-5 and TRBJ1-5, with a tentative D call TRBD1 (5 bases). V was cut by 0 bases and J by 2 bases, with 11 bases left in between. The CDR3 contains 16 residues. CDR1 and CDR2 (germline): LGHNT, FRNRAP. This CDR3 is CASGLVLGAGNQPQHF. In nucleotides, the CDR3 is TGTGCTAGTGGTTTGGTCCTCGGGGCCGGCAATCAGCCCCAGCATTTT.

This clonotype was seen a handful of times. The CDR3 spells CASSPPGHEQYF. The CDR3 region has the DNA TGTGCCAGCAGTCCGCCGGGCCACGAGCAGTACTTC. The chain carries TRBV25-1 and TRBJ2-7, with unresolved D. In germline, CDR1 is MGHDK, CDR2 SYGVNS. The CDR3 runs to 12 residues. Trimming took off 5 bases at V and 5 bases at J, with 10 bases between the two ends.

This chain connects TRBV5-5 to TRBJ2-1; weak D call: TRBD2 (6 bases). In germline, CDR1 is SGHKS, CDR2 YYEKEE (reference sequence). This CDR3 is 14 amino acids long. The germline V and J ends were trimmed by 0 bases and 9 bases, with 13 bases remaining between them. CDR3 in DNA: TGTGCCAGCAGCTTGGGACTAGATTTAGGTGAGCAGTTCTTC. Its translation is CASSLGLDLGEQFF. Supplemented by reference TRBV5-5 and TRBJ2-1, the full variable domain reads DAGVTQSPTHLIKTRGQQVTLRCSPISGHKSVSWYQQVLGQGPQFIFQYYEKEERGRGNFPDRFSARQFPNYSSELNVNALLLGDSALYLCASSLGLDLGEQFFGPGTRLTVL.